This TCR beta chain emerged from a study of low-dose radiotherapy and immunotherapy resistance in tumors. On the study more broadly: Participants in Cohort 1 were administered 0.5 Gy per fraction at 2-week intervals, to a cumulative dose of 6.5 Gy.

TRAV- and TRBV-specific primers primed first-strand cDNA, covering alpha and beta chains. The authors amplified TCRs for about 20 PCR cycles with a constant-region primer and a V-primer adapter. TCRdb analysed the reads with MiXCR anew, one entry per CDR3 protein. The repertoire holds around 90,000 distinct CDR3 sequences, with 18% as singletons. This CDR3 comprises 14 residues. CDR1 is SGHAT and CDR2 is FQNNGV in the germline V gene. The time point is: before trial treatment. Nivolumab, ipilimumab, aspirin, low-dose cyclophosphamide and low-dose radiotherapy were all administered to the donors. Concerning this clonotype: This likely reflects a read error, since a far larger clone is one base away.

This sequence originates from a male donor with prostate cancer. The V call is TRBV11-2, the J call TRBJ2-1; D assignment may be TRBD1 or TRBD2 (5 bases each). Specimen: PBMCs, collected before treatment. In DNA, the CDR3 is TGTGCCAGCAGCCACGGGACGGATTACAATGAGCAGATCTTC. Its translation: CASSHGTDYNEQIF.